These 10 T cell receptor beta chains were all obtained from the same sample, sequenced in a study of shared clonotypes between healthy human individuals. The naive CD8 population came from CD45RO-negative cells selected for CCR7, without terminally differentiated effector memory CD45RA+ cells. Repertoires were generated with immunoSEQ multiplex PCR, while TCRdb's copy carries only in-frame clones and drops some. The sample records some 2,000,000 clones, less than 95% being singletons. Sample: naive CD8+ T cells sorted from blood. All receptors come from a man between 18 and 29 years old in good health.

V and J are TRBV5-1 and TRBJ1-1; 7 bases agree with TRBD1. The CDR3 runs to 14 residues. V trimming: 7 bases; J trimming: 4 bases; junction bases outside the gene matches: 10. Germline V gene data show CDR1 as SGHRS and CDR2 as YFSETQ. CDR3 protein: CASGGVQGPTEAFF. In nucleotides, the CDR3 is TGCGCCAGCGGGGGTGTACAGGGGCCCACTGAAGCTTTCTTT.

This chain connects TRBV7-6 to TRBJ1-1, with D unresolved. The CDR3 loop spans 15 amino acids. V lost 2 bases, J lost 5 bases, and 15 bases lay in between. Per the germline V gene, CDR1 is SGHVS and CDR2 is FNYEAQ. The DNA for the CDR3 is TGTGCCAGCAGCTTATCAGGCCAACTCAAGACTGAAGCTTTCTTT. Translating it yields CASSLSGQLKTEAFF.

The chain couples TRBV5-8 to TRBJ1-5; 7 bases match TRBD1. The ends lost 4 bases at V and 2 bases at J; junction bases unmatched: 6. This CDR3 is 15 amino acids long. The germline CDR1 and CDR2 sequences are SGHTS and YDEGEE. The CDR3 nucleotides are TGTGCCAGCAGCCGGGACAGCGGGCGCAATCAGCCCCAGCATTTT. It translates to CASSRDSGRNQPQHF.

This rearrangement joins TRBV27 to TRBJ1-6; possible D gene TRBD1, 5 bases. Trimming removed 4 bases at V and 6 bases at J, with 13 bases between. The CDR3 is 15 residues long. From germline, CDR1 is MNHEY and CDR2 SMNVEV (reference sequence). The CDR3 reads CASSSLAGANSPLHF. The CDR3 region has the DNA TGTGCCAGCAGTTCCCTAGCTGGGGCTAATTCACCCCTCCACTTT.

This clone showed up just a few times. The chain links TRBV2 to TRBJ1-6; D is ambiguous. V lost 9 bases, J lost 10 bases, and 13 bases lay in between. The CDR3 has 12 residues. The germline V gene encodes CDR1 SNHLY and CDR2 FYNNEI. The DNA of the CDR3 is TGTGCCAGGGGAGGTGGCGGGTCACCCCTCCACTTT. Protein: CARGGGGSPLHF.

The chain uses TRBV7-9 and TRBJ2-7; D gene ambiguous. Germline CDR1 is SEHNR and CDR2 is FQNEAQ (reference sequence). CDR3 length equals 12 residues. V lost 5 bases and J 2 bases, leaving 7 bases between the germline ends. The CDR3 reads CASSDAAYEQYF. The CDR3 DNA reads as TGTGCCAGCAGCGACGCGGCCTACGAGCAGTACTTC.

The CDR3 nucleotides are TGTGCCAGCAGTCAAAGACAGGGCTGGGATACGCAGTATTTT. Encoded protein: CASSQRQGWDTQYF. The chain employs TRBV6-1 and TRBJ2-3; TRBD1 agrees at 7 bases. Trimming removed 5 bases from V and 6 bases from J; junction bases left unmatched: 8. CDR3 length equals 14 residues. Germline CDR1 MNHNS, CDR2 SASEGT.

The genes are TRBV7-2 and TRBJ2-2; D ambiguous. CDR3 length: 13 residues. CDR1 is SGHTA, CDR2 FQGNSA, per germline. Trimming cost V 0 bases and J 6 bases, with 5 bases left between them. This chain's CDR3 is CASSLAVSGELFF. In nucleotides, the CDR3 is TGTGCCAGCAGCTTAGCCGTTTCCGGGGAGCTGTTTTTT.

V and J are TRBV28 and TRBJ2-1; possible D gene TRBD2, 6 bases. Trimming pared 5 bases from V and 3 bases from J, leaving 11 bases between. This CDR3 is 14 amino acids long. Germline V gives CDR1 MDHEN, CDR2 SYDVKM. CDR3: CASSSVGGYNEQFF. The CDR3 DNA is TGTGCCAGCAGTAGCGTCGGGGGCTACAATGAGCAGTTCTTC. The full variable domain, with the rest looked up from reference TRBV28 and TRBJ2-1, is DVKVTQSSRYLVKRTGEKVFLECVQDMDHENMFWYRQDPGLGLRLIYFSYDVKMKEKGDIPEGYSVSREKKERFSLILESASTNQTSMYLCASSSVGGYNEQFFGPGTRLTVL.

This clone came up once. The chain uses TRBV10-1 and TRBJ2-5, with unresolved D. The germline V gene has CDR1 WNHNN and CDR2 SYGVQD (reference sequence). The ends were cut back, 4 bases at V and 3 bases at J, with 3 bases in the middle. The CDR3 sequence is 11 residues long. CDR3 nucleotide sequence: TGCGCCAGCAGTGTGAAAGAGACCCAGTACTTC. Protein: CASSVKETQYF.